This TCR beta chain is from a study of blood T cell repertoires in COVID-19. Study as a whole: COVID-19 samples collected from the United States, Italy and Spain covered acute and convalescent phases. Sources were T cells, B-cell-depleted T cells, or PBMCs; the material itself was cDNA or gDNA.

Germline V gene lookup returns CDR1 LNHDA and CDR2 SQIVND (reference sequence). This CDR3 comprises 13 residues. Between the trimmed V and J ends, which lost 3 bases and 2 bases, there was a span of 8 bases. Authors' data handling: Researchers report that nucleated cell counts were estimated from reference gene primer amplification. The assay was immunoSEQ multiplex PCR, and TCRdb's table has in-frame clones only and misses some. V and J calls and clone size are those listed in that table; D and trimming were worked out from the DNA. The table records roughly 250,000 clones, 83% of them present only once.

The clonotype comes from a human donor in a cohort sampled during active COVID-19. The rearrangement uses TRBV19 and TRBJ2-7; D is unclear. The source material was peripheral blood. CDR3 coding DNA: TGTGCCAGTAGTATTCACAAAGCCTACGAGCAGTACTTC. Its translation: CASSIHKAYEQYF.